Shown below are 30 T cell receptor beta chains from a single sample sequenced in a study of regulatory T cells in long-lasting Graves disease. Time point in this sample: newly diagnosed GD, antithyroid drugs for less than 3 months. PBMC RNA was the source of the TCR library. Both iRepertoire HTBI primers and Arm-PCR of CDR3 regions were used to build the TCR beta libraries. One entry per CDR3 protein, called by TCRdb with MiXCR from the multiplex PCR reads. Of about 620,000 distinct CDR3 sequences listed, 15% to 20% are singletons. In addition, the sample was reused for a study of T cells in Graves' hyperthyroidism and ophthalmopathy.

This specimen was peripheral blood mononuclear cells (PBMCs), taken at new diagnosis, from a patient treated with antithyroid drugs. The receptors derive from a woman younger than 45 with Graves disease.

This clonotype was seen many times. This rearrangement joins TRBV6-1 to TRBJ2-2, with D possibly being TRBD2 (5 bases). Germline CDR1 and CDR2: MNHNS and SASEGT. With 6 bases removed from V and 3 bases from J, the gap between germline ends came to 17 bases. There are 16 residues in the CDR3. This CDR3 reads CASRVAAFGDTGELFF. The CDR3 DNA follows: TGTGCCAGCAGGGTTGCCGCGTTCGGGGACACCGGGGAGCTGTTTTTT.

This clonotype was seen once. Since a far larger clone is one base different, this is likely a read error. The chain carries TRBV2 and TRBJ2-7, with TRBD2 identical over 8 bases. J gave up 7 bases and V 9 bases, and 14 bases lay outside the gene matches. Germline loops: CDR1 SNHLY, CDR2 FYNNEI. The CDR3 is 14 residues long. The CDR3 loop is CASLAGTPRDEQYF. DNA for the CDR3: TGTGCCAGTTTAGCGGGAACCCCCCGGGATGAGCAGTACTTC.

This clonotype appeared many times. The V gene is TRBV6-1, the J gene TRBJ2-2; 9 bases fit TRBD2. Germline assignment: CDR1 MNHNS and CDR2 SASEGT. V shed 6 bases and J 4 bases; nucleotides not matched to a gene: 3. This CDR3 is built from 14 residues. In nucleotides, the CDR3 is TGTGCCAGCAGACCGACTAGCGGCACCGGGGAGCTGTTTTTT. Its translation: CASRPTSGTGELFF.

This clonotype was observed a single time. The V call is TRBV19, the J call TRBJ2-1; the D is unclear. The V gene lost 3 bases and the J gene lost 9 bases, with 12 bases spanning the gap. Per germline, CDR1 LNHDA and CDR2 SQIVND (reference sequence). The CDR3 is 13 amino acids. The CDR3, as DNA: TGTGCCAGTAGTATTATTGAAAACACTGAGCAGTTCTTC. This codes for CASSIIENTEQFF.

This chain links TRBV3-1 with TRBJ1-4, with D possibly TRBD1 on 6 matching bases. Germline V gives CDR1 LGHDT, CDR2 YNNKEL (reference sequence). This CDR3 is built from 15 residues. V lost 6 bases to trimming and J lost 2 bases, with 13 bases between them. CDR3 sequence: CASSLRGSTNEKLFF. For the CDR3, the DNA is TGTGCCAGCAGTCTGAGGGGGAGCACTAATGAAAAACTGTTTTTT.

This clonotype was observed many times. This chain connects TRBV7-9 to TRBJ2-4; D unresolved. The CDR3 runs 15 residues. The germline V gene has CDR1 SEHNR and CDR2 FQNEAQ (reference sequence). V lost 0 bases to trimming and J lost 0 bases, with 6 bases between them. The CDR3 bases are TGTGCCAGCAGCTTAGCGGGTCTAGCCAAAAACATTCAGTACTTC. This sequence encodes CASSLAGLAKNIQYF.

As concerns this clonotype: One base away lies a much larger clone, so this may be a sequencing read error. The genes are TRBV10-3 and TRBJ2-3; 10 bases are shared with TRBD2. In germline, CDR1 is ENHRY, CDR2 SYGVKD. This CDR3 region has 15 residues. The CDR3 sequence is CAISGTSGYTDSQYF. The CDR3 coding sequence is TGTGCCATCAGTGGGACTAGCGGATACACAGATTCGCAGTATTTT.

The table lists this clonotype with many counts. The chain is built from TRBV20-1 and TRBJ1-1, with 7 bases aligning to TRBD1. The CDR3 loop spans 16 amino acids. Germline values: CDR1 DFQATT, CDR2 SNEGSKA (reference sequence). V was clipped by 6 bases and J by 1 base; unmatched bases: 14. The DNA for the CDR3 is TGCAGTGCAGCCACAGGGGCTGAAAGGAGGAACACTGAAGCTTTCTTT. Residues: CSAATGAERRNTEAFF.

A word on this clonotype: At one end the junction does not follow the germline gene, possibly because of a read error. V gene TRBV2 combines with J gene TRBJ2-5; perhaps TRBD1 as D (5 bases). CDR1 and CDR2 from the germline V gene are SNHLY and FYNNEI. The CDR3 has 14 residues. In DNA, the CDR3 is TGCGCCAGCAGCCAAACTCAGGGTAGTGAGACCCAGTACTTC. Amino acids: CASSQTQGSETQYF.

This clonotype was detected a few times. The chain uses TRBV18 and TRBJ2-3; the D is unclear. In germline, CDR1 is KGHSH, CDR2 LQKENI. Trimming cost V 3 bases and J 2 bases, with 15 bases left between them. The CDR3 runs to 16 residues. In nucleotides, the CDR3 is TGTGCCAGCTCACCTCCTTTGAGCCGTAACACAGATACGCAGTATTTT. Translated, it gives CASSPPLSRNTDTQYF.

CDR3 amino acids: CASSVGISGSTGELFF. CDR3 nucleotides: TGTGCCAGCAGCGTAGGAATAAGCGGGAGTACCGGGGAGCTGTTTTTT. The chain employs TRBV9 and TRBJ2-2; 8 positions match TRBD2. The CDR3 extends over 16 amino acids. V lost 0 bases and J lost 5; bases outside the gene matches: 6. Per the germline V gene, CDR1 is SGDLS and CDR2 is YYNGEE. The full variable domain, its missing parts supplied by reference TRBV9 and TRBJ2-2, is DSGVTQTPKHLITATGQRVTLRCSPRSGDLSVYWYQQSLDQGLQFLIQYYNGEERAKGNILERFSAQQFPDLHSELNLSSLELGDSALYFCASSVGISGSTGELFFGEGSRLTVL.

This clonotype was seen only a few times. V is TRBV6-2 or TRBV6-3 and J is TRBJ1-6, with D unclear. Deletions cut 0 bases from V and 19 bases from J, with 16 bases between. The CDR3 extends over 13 amino acids. Germline V gene lookup returns CDR1 MNHEY and CDR2 SVGEGT. CDR3 sequence (DNA): TGTGCCAGCAGTTACTCATCCCTGGATACTGCTCACTTT. The encoded protein is CASSYSSLDTAHF.

V is TRBV6-1 and J is TRBJ2-1; 11 bases align to TRBD2. Losses at the gene ends were 9 bases for V and 10 bases for J; bases not matched to a gene: 17. Per germline, CDR1 MNHNS and CDR2 SASEGT. The CDR3 totals 16 residues. CDR3 DNA: TGTGCCAGGAGATACTCCACTAGCGGGAGTAGGGGAGAGCAGTTCTTC. Its translation is CARRYSTSGSRGEQFF.

With respect to this clonotype: Since a much larger clone is just one base distant, this may be a read error. The chain is built from TRBV15 and TRBJ1-1; D might be TRBD1 (5 bases). The ends were cut back, 3 bases at V and 4 bases at J, with 12 bases in the middle. CDR3 length: 14 amino acids. Germline values: CDR1 LNHNV, CDR2 YYDKDF (reference sequence). The chain's CDR3 is CATSSTGQVTEAFF. Here the CDR3 DNA reads TGTGCCACCAGCAGTACAGGACAAGTCACTGAAGCTTTCTTT.

This clonotype was found a few times. The gene calls are TRBV28 and TRBJ1-4, with 7 bases matching TRBD1. CDR3 length equals 16 residues. In germline, CDR1 is MDHEN, CDR2 SYDVKM. V lost 7 bases and J lost 7; bases outside the gene matches: 15. The CDR3, as DNA: TGTGCCAGCACCGCACCCCCGGGACAGAGGGTTGAAAAACTGTTTTTT. Encoded protein: CASTAPPGQRVEKLFF.

This clonotype was seen more than once but under ten times. The rearrangement joins TRBV12-3 or TRBV12-4 to TRBJ2-2; D not certain. This CDR3 has 11 amino acids. V was trimmed by 6 bases and J by 7 bases, leaving 6 bases between them. This CDR3 reads CASRVLGELFF. CDR3 DNA: TGTGCCAGCAGAGTTCTCGGGGAGCTGTTTTTT.

This clonotype appeared a few times. This chain uses TRBV27 with TRBJ2-7; TRBD2 aligns across 12 bases. Germline-derived CDR1 and CDR2 are MNHEY and SMNVEV (reference sequence). V was clipped by 5 bases and J by 5 bases; unmatched bases: 4. This CDR3 has 14 amino acids. The CDR3 bases are TGTGCCAGCAGTAGGAGACTAGCGGGAGACGAGCAGTACTTC. Its translation is CASSRRLAGDEQYF.

The DNA of the CDR3 is TGTGCCAGCAGCCTACAGGGGGCCGGGAACGAGCAGTACTTC. Its protein product is CASSLQGAGNEQYF. The chain carries TRBV27 and TRBJ2-7; 9 bases match TRBD1. The CDR3 extends over 14 amino acids. Germline V gene lookup returns CDR1 MNHEY and CDR2 SMNVEV (reference sequence). J gave up 5 bases and V 6 bases, and 8 bases lay outside the gene matches.

This clonotype has at least ten counts. The chain carries TRBV20-1 and TRBJ2-7; D unresolved. CDR1 and CDR2 (germline): DFQATT, SNEGSKA (reference sequence). The CDR3 consists of 10 residues. CDR3 sequence (DNA): TGCTCGAGGCAGTTATACGAGCAGTACTTC. Translated, it gives CSRQLYEQYF.

The V and J genes are TRBV7-2 and TRBJ2-7; tentative D call: TRBD1 (6 bases). CDR1 and CDR2 from the germline V gene are SGHTA and FQGNSA. The CDR3 sequence is 14 residues long. The V and J ends lost 5 bases and 3 bases respectively, with 14 bases between them. The CDR3, as DNA: TGTGCCAGCAGCCCAACGCAGGGACACTACGAGCAGTACTTC. It codes for CASSPTQGHYEQYF.

The chain couples TRBV7-9 to TRBJ2-5; D unresolved. Germline CDR1 and CDR2: SEHNR and FQNEAQ (reference sequence). V was cut by 3 bases and J by 1 base, with 12 bases left in between. The CDR3 is made up of 15 amino acids. The CDR3 DNA follows: TGTGCCAGCAGCTTTTATACAGAGTTCCAAGAGACCCAGTACTTC. Its protein product is CASSFYTEFQETQYF. The full variable domain, rest sourced from reference TRBV7-9 and TRBJ2-5, is DTGVSQNPRHKITKRGQNVTFRCDPISEHNRLYWYRQTLGQGPEFLTYFQNEAQLEKSRLLSDRFSAERPKGSFSTLEIQRTEQGDSAMYLCASSFYTEFQETQYFGPGTRLLVL.

A note on this clonotype: One base away lies a much larger clone, so this may be a sequencing read error. The V and J genes are TRBV2 and TRBJ2-1, with D possibly matching TRBD1 (5 bases). CDR1 and CDR2 from the germline V gene are SNHLY and FYNNEI. The CDR3 runs to 14 residues. Here the CDR3 DNA reads TGTGCCAGCAGGCAGGGTATAGTCTACAATGAGCAGCTCTTC. As protein: CASRQGIVYNEQLF.

This sequence joins TRBV19 and TRBJ2-7; D gene uncertain. The CDR3 has 16 residues. Trimming shortened V by 6 bases and J by 3 bases, and 21 bases separated the two germline ends. Germline V gives CDR1 LNHDA, CDR2 SQIVND (reference sequence). This CDR3 is CASSLLILPQIYEQYF. The CDR3 DNA reads TGTGCCAGTAGCCTCCTCATCCTTCCGCAAATCTACGAGCAGTACTTC.

This clonotype was counted at least ten times. This chain uses TRBV29-1 with TRBJ2-1, with 8 positions matching TRBD2. The V segment lost 3 bases and the J segment 9 bases; nucleotides outside the gene matches: 13. This CDR3 contains 15 residues. The germline V gene has CDR1 SQVTM and CDR2 ANQGSEA. CDR3 in amino acids: CSVDDPAGVLREQFF. For the CDR3, the DNA is TGCAGCGTTGATGATCCAGCGGGAGTACTACGTGAGCAGTTCTTC.

V is TRBV7-2 and J is TRBJ2-3, with a possible D match to TRBD2 (6 bases). Germline loops: CDR1 SGHTA, CDR2 FQGNSA. The length of the CDR3 is 14 residues. Trimming removed 5 bases at V and 2 bases at J, with 11 bases between. The CDR3 loop is CASSPGTYTDTQYF. CDR3 nucleotides: TGTGCCAGCAGCCCGGGGACTTACACAGATACGCAGTATTTT. The complete variable domain, with remaining parts taken from reference TRBV7-2 and TRBJ2-3, reads GAGVSQSPSNKVTEKGKDVELRCDPISGHTALYWYRQSLGQGLEFLIYFQGNSAPDKSGLPSDRFSAERTGGSVSTLTIQRTQQEDSAVYLCASSPGTYTDTQYFGPGTRLTVL.

This clonotype was observed at least ten times. The chain combines TRBV6-2 or TRBV6-3 with TRBJ2-7; unclear D gene. Trimming removed 4 bases at V and 4 bases at J, with 8 bases between. Germline CDR1 is MNHEY and CDR2 is SVGEGT. The CDR3 runs to 12 residues. CDR3 in DNA: TGTGCCAGCAGTTTTGGCACATACGAGCAGTACTTC. Translating it yields CASSFGTYEQYF.

This clonotype has ten or more counts. This sequence joins TRBV12-3 or TRBV12-4 and TRBJ2-3; tentatively, D is TRBD2 (5 bases). The CDR3 extends over 18 amino acids. V was pared by 2 bases and J by 6 bases, with 24 bases between. CDR3 in amino acids: CASSLFGPWEKDGDTQYF. DNA of the CDR3: TGTGCCAGCAGTTTATTTGGTCCGTGGGAGAAGGACGGGGATACGCAGTATTTT.

This clonotype occurred many times. This chain joins TRBV12-3 or TRBV12-4 and TRBJ2-1; 7 nucleotides agree with TRBD2. CDR3 length: 15 residues. Trimming cost V 5 bases and J 2 bases; bases outside gene matches: 6. The CDR3 loop reads CASSPGAGAYNEQFF. CDR3 sequence (DNA): TGTGCCAGCAGTCCCGGGGCGGGAGCCTACAATGAGCAGTTCTTC.

A remark on this clonotype: A much larger clone lies a single base off, so this may be a read error. The gene calls are TRBV7-9 and TRBJ1-1; 7 nucleotides line up with TRBD1. The CDR3 is 15 residues long. The V and J ends lost 5 bases and 3 bases, in that order; junction bases with no gene match: 9. Germline V lookup: CDR1 SEHNR, CDR2 FQNEAQ (reference sequence). Written as DNA, the CDR3 is TGTGCCAGCAGCCGTTGGCAGGGGGAGTACACTGAAGCTTTCTTT. It codes for CASSRWQGEYTEAFF.

This clonotype has ten or more counts. The chain uses TRBV27 and TRBJ2-1; weak D call: TRBD2 (5 bases). CDR3 length: 15 residues. Trimming pared 8 bases from V and 4 bases from J, leaving 18 bases between. Germline V CDR1 and CDR2: MNHEY, SMNVEV (reference sequence). Here the CDR3 DNA reads TGTGCCAGCTCCCGGCGGGCCATCGGATACAATGAGCAGTTCTTC. Translating it yields CASSRRAIGYNEQFF.